This passage covers 9 T cell receptor beta chains from one sample sequenced in a study of T cells in localized non-small cell lung cancer (dated by TCRdb to the early 2020s). Preparation of the library involved the immunoSEQ multiplex PCR assay. Imported from immuneACCESS, the table was reduced by TCRdb to in-frame sequences with V and J called. These copies leave out some clones; in studies compared against another copy, an unresolved V gene accounts for under half, and the cause of the remainder is not known. Here the sample has 35,000 to 45,000 clones; more than 90% occur a single time. The ten most abundant clones make up approximately 7.7% of the sample. Sequenced material: peripheral blood, taken before any cancer treatment. These receptors originate from a female donor over 55 with stage I lung adenocarcinoma.

The chain carries TRBV7-9 and TRBJ1-2; 10 bases align to TRBD1. In germline, CDR1 is SEHNR, CDR2 FQNEAQ (reference sequence). The CDR3 covers 13 residues. The J segment lost 8 bases and the V segment lost 5 bases, leaving 5 bases of the junction unmatched. CDR3 protein: CASSQDRGRGYTF. DNA for the CDR3: TGTGCCAGCAGCCAGGACAGGGGGAGAGGCTACACCTTC.

J is TRBJ1-6 and V is TRBV9, with a possible D match to TRBD1 (5 bases). This CDR3 contains 17 residues. Trimming took 1 base from V and 12 from J, leaving 23 bases between them. Per the germline V gene, CDR1 is SGDLS and CDR2 is YYNGEE. The CDR3 nucleotides read TGTGCCAGCAGCGTAAGCGTCCAGGGTTTATCTGGGTTACCCCTCCACTTT. Its translation: CASSVSVQGLSGLPLHF.

This sequence joins TRBV11-2 and TRBJ2-3; D is unclear. Trimming took off 1 base at V and 0 bases at J, with 11 bases between the two ends. This CDR3 is 16 amino acids long. Germline V gene lookup returns CDR1 SGHAT and CDR2 FQNNGV. CDR3 nucleotide sequence: TGTGCCAGCAGCTTAGGAACGGATCCTAGCACAGATACGCAGTATTTT. It specifies CASSLGTDPSTDTQYF.

The J gene is TRBJ1-1, the V gene TRBV6-5; 8 nucleotides agree with TRBD1. The germline V gene has CDR1 MNHEY and CDR2 SVGAGI. After removal of 6 bases from V and 1 base from J, the junction contained 7 bases not matched to a gene. The CDR3 spans 15 residues. This CDR3 reads CASSPWQGANTEAFF. The DNA of the CDR3 is TGTGCCAGCAGCCCCTGGCAGGGGGCGAACACTGAAGCTTTCTTT.

CDR3 nucleotide sequence: TGTGCCAGCAGCTTAGTAACCGGTGGCTACACCTTC. Protein: CASSLVTGGYTF. This chain links TRBV7-9 with TRBJ1-2, with D unclear. V was trimmed by 1 base and J by 7 bases, leaving 7 bases between them. Per germline, CDR1 SEHNR and CDR2 FQNEAQ (reference sequence). The CDR3 is 12 residues long.

The rearrangement links TRBV2 to TRBJ1-4, with TRBD1 as a possible D gene (5 bases). V was shortened by 5 bases and J by 3 bases, with 22 bases between the two germline ends. The CDR3 loop spans 18 amino acids. Germline V gene sequence: CDR1 SNHLY, CDR2 FYNNEI. CDR3 in DNA: TGTGCCAGCAGTAGACACCTGATAGGTCAGGGATCTAATGAAAAACTGTTTTTT. This translates into CASSRHLIGQGSNEKLFF.

V is TRBV25-1 and J is TRBJ1-1; D gene ambiguous. CDR1 MGHDK and CDR2 SYGVNS come from the germline V gene. The CDR3 loop spans 15 amino acids. The V end was cut by 4 bases, the J end by 1 base, with 13 bases between. The CDR3 loop is CASSGLPGRNTEAFF. CDR3 in DNA: TGTGCCAGCAGTGGCCTTCCCGGGAGGAACACTGAAGCTTTCTTT.

The chain couples TRBV5-1 to TRBJ1-1; 9 bases map to TRBD1. Trimming cost V 4 bases and J 3 bases; bases outside gene matches: 7. CDR3 length: 15 residues. Germline V gives CDR1 SGHRS, CDR2 YFSETQ. The CDR3 loop reads CASSTGQGWDTEAFF. In DNA form, the CDR3 reads TGCGCCAGCAGCACCGGACAGGGGTGGGACACTGAAGCTTTCTTT. The whole variable domain, remainder taken from reference TRBV5-1 and TRBJ1-1, is KAGVTQTPRYLIKTRGQQVTLSCSPISGHRSVSWYQQTPGQGLQFLFEYFSETQRNKGNFPGRFSGRQFSNSRSEMNVSTLELGDSALYLCASSTGQGWDTEAFFGQGTRLTVV.

The V gene is TRBV5-1, the J gene TRBJ2-3, with a weak D call TRBD1 (6 bases). Germline CDR1 SGHRS, CDR2 YFSETQ. V dropped 4 bases and J dropped 3 bases, with 18 bases sitting between them. The CDR3 has 16 residues. The CDR3 nucleotides are TGCGCCAGCAGCCCAGGGATCTGGGGGCCAACAGATACGCAGTATTTT. It codes for CASSPGIWGPTDTQYF.